This entry lists 25 T cell receptor beta chains sequenced from one sample in a study of OX40 agonist ivuxolimab in advanced cancers. This table comes from immunoSEQ multiplex PCR, and its TCRdb copy is limited to in-frame clones, with some not included. The sample contains 21,000 or so clones, roughly four fifths of which appear only once. This material consisted of CD4+ or CD8+ T cells sorted from blood, taken in a trial of the OX40 agonist ivuxolimab. Receptor source: an adult with an advanced solid tumor such as melanoma, head and neck, liver or kidney cancer.

The chain couples TRBV7-6 to TRBJ2-2; 9 bases match TRBD2. CDR3 length: 16 residues. The J segment lost 6 bases and the V segment lost 5 bases, leaving 10 bases of the junction unmatched. Germline CDR1 is SGHVS and CDR2 is FNYEAQ. CDR3 nucleotide sequence: TGTGCCAGCAGCCCCTGGTATAGCGGGAGTGCCGGGGAGCTGTTTTTT. This sequence encodes CASSPWYSGSAGELFF.

The chain employs TRBV6-9 and TRBJ2-1, with TRBD2 matching 12 bases. The CDR3 spans 16 residues. In germline, CDR1 is MNHGY, CDR2 SVAAGI. V lost 6 bases, J lost 3 bases, and 6 bases stayed unmatched. The CDR3 DNA is TGTGCCAGCAGAAGACTAGCGGGAGTAGTCTACAATGAGCAGTTCTTC. Protein: CASRRLAGVVYNEQFF.

CDR3 sequence (DNA): TGTGCCAGCAGTTACTCCCGCACCGGGGAGCTGTTTTTT. The encoded protein is CASSYSRTGELFF. This chain uses TRBV6-5 with TRBJ2-2; no clear D gene. Per germline, CDR1 MNHEY and CDR2 SVGAGI. The CDR3 has 13 residues. The V end was cut by 0 bases, the J end by 4 bases, with 3 bases between.

As concerns this clone: An end of the junction differs from the germline gene, which may be a read error. V gene TRBV28 combines with J gene TRBJ2-7; 9 bases are shared with TRBD2. This CDR3 contains 11 residues. Germline values: CDR1 MDHEN, CDR2 SYDVKM. The CDR3 sequence: CASSLSGLADF. The CDR3, as DNA: TGTGCCAGCAGTTTATCGGGACTAGCTGACTTC.

The chain recombines TRBV10-2 with TRBJ2-7; 12 positions agree with TRBD2. The germline V gene has CDR1 WSHSY and CDR2 SAAADI. V dropped 2 bases and J dropped 5; count of bases not matched to a gene: 4. This CDR3 is 15 amino acids long. CDR3 in DNA: TGCGCCAGCAGTGAGACTAGCGGGAGGAGAGACGAGCAGTACTTC. Its translation: CASSETSGRRDEQYF.

V gene TRBV6-5 combines with J gene TRBJ2-4; 7 nucleotides match TRBD1. CDR1 is MNHEY, CDR2 SVGAGI, per germline. V was clipped by 5 bases and J by 8 bases; unmatched bases: 3. This CDR3 contains 12 residues. DNA of the CDR3: TGTGCCAGCAGTCCCCAGGGGGACATTCAGTACTTC. As protein: CASSPQGDIQYF.

The CDR3 is CASGSGAVAKNIQYF. In DNA form, the CDR3 reads TGTGCCAGCGGATCAGGGGCGGTAGCCAAAAACATTCAGTACTTC. The gene calls are TRBV2 and TRBJ2-4, with D perhaps TRBD1 (6 bases). The germline CDR1 and CDR2 sequences are SNHLY and FYNNEI. V was clipped by 8 bases and J by 0 bases, with 14 bases between them. The CDR3 has 15 amino acids.

The gene calls are TRBV29-1 and TRBJ2-3, with D tentatively TRBD2 (5 bases). Per germline, CDR1 SQVTM and CDR2 ANQGSEA. V gave up 1 base and J gave up 5 bases, with 13 bases separating them. This CDR3 region has 14 residues. CDR3 sequence reads: CSVEGSERGDTQYF. The DNA of the CDR3 is TGCAGCGTTGAAGGGTCCGAACGGGGAGATACGCAGTATTTT.

The sample holds a few counts of this clone. The chain employs TRBV6-5 and TRBJ2-7; TRBD2 is a possible D gene (6 bases). Germline V gives CDR1 MNHEY, CDR2 SVGAGI. The CDR3 length is 15 residues. V was pared by 6 bases and J by 1 base, with 16 bases between. The CDR3 DNA reads TGTGCCAGCAGACCCTTTAGCGGAGGTTCCTACGAGCAGTACTTC. Translating gives CASRPFSGGSYEQYF.

The rearrangement joins TRBV30 to TRBJ1-2; D gene uncertain. CDR1 GTSNPN and CDR2 SVGIG come from the germline V gene (reference sequence). The CDR3 is 14 amino acids. The V and J ends lost 6 bases and 8 bases respectively, with 22 bases between them. CDR3 in amino acids: CACPITRASKGYTF. CDR3 DNA sequence: TGTGCCTGTCCGATAACCCGGGCCTCGAAAGGCTACACCTTC. The variable domain in full, with the rest retrieved from reference TRBV30 and TRBJ1-2, is SQTIHQWPATLVQPVGSPLSLECTVEGTSNPNLYWYRQAAGRGLQLLFYSVGIGQISSEVPQNLSASRPQDRQFILSSKKLLLSDSGFYLCACPITRASKGYTFGSGTRLTVV.

As DNA, the CDR3 is TGTGCCAGCAGCTTAACTAGCGGCCTCACAGATACGCAGTATTTT. It translates to CASSLTSGLTDTQYF. The V gene is TRBV7-3, the J gene TRBJ2-3; tentatively, D is TRBD2 (6 bases). V was trimmed by 0 bases and J by 2 bases, leaving 9 bases between them. CDR1 is SGHTA and CDR2 is FQGTGA in the germline V gene. The CDR3 is 15 residues long.

The chain joins TRBV2 to TRBJ1-4; maybe TRBD1 (6 bases). V lost 6 bases and J 7 bases, leaving 15 bases between the germline ends. Germline V gives CDR1 SNHLY, CDR2 FYNNEI. The CDR3 sequence is 14 residues long. For the CDR3, the DNA is TGTGCCAGCAGGGGAACAGGGCCGACTGAAAAACTGTTTTTT. Protein product: CASRGTGPTEKLFF.

This clone was detected a few times. The V and J genes are TRBV4-2 and TRBJ1-2; TRBD1 is a possible D gene (5 bases). V dropped 0 bases and J dropped 8 bases, with 13 bases sitting between them. Germline CDR1 LGHNA, CDR2 YNFKEQ. The CDR3 is 14 amino acids. The CDR3 bases are TGTGCCAGCAGCCAAGACTTCGCAGGGTTCGGCTACACCTTC. Translated: CASSQDFAGFGYTF.

The rearrangement links TRBV7-9 to TRBJ2-3, with D possibly called TRBD1 or TRBD2 (7 bases each). Trimming removed 5 bases at V and 4 bases at J, with 16 bases between. Germline loops: CDR1 SEHNR, CDR2 FQNEAQ (reference sequence). CDR3 length: 15 amino acids. CDR3 nucleotide sequence: TGTGCCAGCAGCCCTCAGGGGGGGAGGGCAGATACGCAGTATTTT. It is translated as CASSPQGGRADTQYF.

The rearrangement uses TRBV28 and TRBJ2-7; D is tentatively TRBD1 or TRBD2 (5 bases each). With 5 bases removed from V and 1 base from J, the gap between germline ends came to 18 bases. This CDR3 region has 16 residues. The germline V gene encodes CDR1 MDHEN and CDR2 SYDVKM. The DNA for the CDR3 is TGTGCCAGCAGTAAAGGTGTGGGACGACCTTCCTACGAGCAGTACTTC. Translation: CASSKGVGRPSYEQYF.

The V call is TRBV28, the J call TRBJ2-7; weak D call: TRBD1 (7 bases). This CDR3 region has 15 residues. CDR1 and CDR2 (germline): MDHEN, SYDVKM. Trimming pared 2 bases from V and 4 bases from J, leaving 15 bases between. The DNA for the CDR3 is TGTGCCAGCAGTTTAGGGGCGGGACAGACTTACGAGCAGTACTTC. Protein: CASSLGAGQTYEQYF.

This clone has just a few counts. CDR3 amino acids: CAWRALPGENTEAFF. The CDR3, as DNA: TGTGCCTGGAGAGCCCTCCCAGGGGAGAACACTGAAGCTTTCTTT. The chain uses TRBV30 and TRBJ1-1; weak D call: TRBD1 (6 bases). The V gene's germline CDR1 is GTSNPN and CDR2 SVGIG (reference sequence). The germline V and J ends were trimmed by 3 bases and 1 base, with 15 bases remaining between them. This CDR3 has 15 amino acids.

The rearrangement joins TRBV9 to TRBJ2-2, with 8 bases aligning to TRBD2. Losses at the gene ends were 0 bases for V and 4 bases for J; bases not matched to a gene: 2. CDR1 is SGDLS, CDR2 YYNGEE, per germline. This CDR3 is 15 amino acids long. CDR3 residues: CASSVAGGITGELFF. The CDR3, as DNA: TGTGCCAGCAGCGTAGCGGGAGGGATCACCGGGGAGCTGTTTTTT.

The chain joins TRBV30 to TRBJ2-2; 8 bases align to TRBD1. V gave up 5 bases and J gave up 3 bases; unmatched junction bases: 2. The V gene's germline CDR1 is GTSNPN and CDR2 SVGIG (reference sequence). The CDR3 runs 13 residues. The CDR3, as DNA: TGTGCCTGGGGGACAGGATACACCGGGGAGCTGTTTTTT. Amino acids: CAWGTGYTGELFF.

The V call is TRBV6-4, the J call TRBJ2-3; D uncertain. Germline CDR1 and CDR2: MRHNA and SNTAGT. The V end was cut by 2 bases, the J end by 6 bases, with 9 bases between. The CDR3 has 13 residues. The CDR3 region is CASSDHMRDTQYF. CDR3 DNA: TGTGCCAGCAGTGACCACATGCGGGATACGCAGTATTTT.

This clone was seen at least ten times. This chain links TRBV5-6 with TRBJ1-1, with 11 bases that match TRBD1. V shed 4 bases and J 6 bases; nucleotides not matched to a gene: 8. Germline V gene sequence: CDR1 SGHDT, CDR2 YYEEEE. This CDR3 comprises 15 residues. CDR3 residues: CASSLWTGGVPEAFF. CDR3 coding DNA: TGTGCCAGCAGCCTCTGGACAGGGGGCGTCCCTGAAGCTTTCTTT.

J is TRBJ2-7 and V is TRBV30; 9 bases fit TRBD1. Trimming cost V 2 bases and J 4 bases; bases outside gene matches: 15. CDR1 is GTSNPN, CDR2 SVGIG, per germline (reference sequence). The CDR3 totals 17 residues. CDR3: CAWSWDRGTGILYEQYF. CDR3 sequence (DNA): TGTGCCTGGAGTTGGGATCGCGGGACAGGGATTTTGTACGAGCAGTACTTC.

Of note for this clone: Other DNA variants within this sample encode the same CDR3. The chain recombines TRBV19 with TRBJ1-1, with 9 positions matching TRBD1. Trimming cost V 3 bases and J 5 bases; bases outside gene matches: 4. Germline CDR1 is LNHDA and CDR2 is SQIVND (reference sequence). This CDR3 contains 14 residues. This CDR3 reads CASSIGTGSTEAFF. The CDR3 region has the DNA TGTGCCAGTAGTATCGGGACAGGGAGTACTGAAGCTTTCTTT.

CDR3 in amino acids: CAISGADTQYF. DNA of the CDR3: TGTGCCATCAGTGGAGCAGATACGCAGTATTTT. The chain has TRBV10-3 and TRBJ2-3; D is unresolved. Deletions cut 4 bases from V and 4 bases from J, with 3 bases between. The germline V gene encodes CDR1 ENHRY and CDR2 SYGVKD. The CDR3 sequence is 11 residues long.

The CDR3 DNA sequence: TGTGCCAGCAGGGGGGGGGCCCACGAGCAGTACTTC. This gives the protein CASRGGAHEQYF. The chain is built from TRBV6-6 and TRBJ2-7, with D possibly matching TRBD2 (7 bases). The CDR3 has 12 residues. V was trimmed by 6 bases and J by 5 bases, leaving 11 bases between them. The V gene's germline CDR1 is MNHNY and CDR2 SVGAGI (reference sequence).